The 14 T cell receptor beta chains below all came from one sample that was sequenced in a study of graft-versus-host responses after intestinal transplantation. Their target antigens are unknown. Clones were read by immunoSEQ multiplex PCR, and TCRdb kept only the in-frame ones, dropping some. The sample consists of tens of thousands of clones, nearly 90% of them appearing once. Sequenced material: unstimulated CD8+ T cells sorted from spleen or lymph node cells, taken before transplant. Receptors were obtained from a human donor who was the organ donor for an intestinal transplant.

J is TRBJ2-5 and V is TRBV25-1, with D possibly matching TRBD2 (6 bases). The CDR3 length is 15 residues. Trimming shortened V by 2 bases and J by 2 bases, and 12 bases separated the two germline ends. From germline, CDR1 is MGHDK and CDR2 SYGVNS. This chain's CDR3 is CASSEKRVVQETQYF. CDR3 coding DNA: TGTGCCAGCAGTGAAAAGCGGGTCGTACAAGAGACCCAGTACTTC.

The chain couples TRBV4-2 to TRBJ1-5; TRBD1 matches at 9 bases. V shed 8 bases and J 1 base; nucleotides not matched to a gene: 6. The CDR3 is 15 residues long. Germline CDR1 reads LGHNA; CDR2 reads YNFKEQ. The CDR3 here is CASGLGQGSNQPQHF. The CDR3 DNA is TGTGCCAGCGGATTGGGACAGGGAAGCAATCAGCCCCAGCATTTT.

In this sample, this clone turned up once. The gene calls are TRBV6-5 and TRBJ1-5; D is unresolved. CDR1 is MNHEY and CDR2 is SVGAGI in the germline V gene. The CDR3 extends over 13 amino acids. V was shortened by 0 bases and J by 5 bases, with 5 bases between the two germline ends. The chain's CDR3 is CASSYSRDQPQHF. For the CDR3, the DNA is TGTGCCAGCAGTTACTCGAGGGATCAGCCCCAGCATTTT.

The chain has TRBV6-6 and TRBJ1-6, with D uncertain. CDR3 length: 13 amino acids. CDR1 MNHNY and CDR2 SVGAGI come from the germline V gene (reference sequence). Deletions cut 7 bases from V and 10 bases from J, with 14 bases between. DNA of the CDR3: TGTGCCAGCAAGAGTCGGTCCCGGTCACCCCTCCACTTT. Its protein is CASKSRSRSPLHF.

J is TRBJ1-5 and V is TRBV7-9; D unclear. Germline assignment: CDR1 SEHNR and CDR2 FQNEAQ (reference sequence). Trimming stripped 6 bases from V and 6 bases from J, with 24 bases between. This CDR3 spans 17 amino acids. The CDR3 spells CASSLTTPGARGQPQHF. The CDR3 DNA follows: TGTGCCAGCAGTTTAACCACACCGGGAGCCCGAGGTCAGCCCCAGCATTTT.

This chain connects TRBV4-1 to TRBJ2-7; 11 bases align to TRBD1. After removal of 2 bases from V and 4 bases from J, the junction contained 7 bases not matched to a gene. CDR1 is MGHRA, CDR2 YSYEKL, per germline. The CDR3 sequence is 16 residues long. For the CDR3, the DNA is TGCGCCAGCAGCCAATCCATAGGACAGGGGGCTTACGAGCAGTACGTC. Protein sequence: CASSQSIGQGAYEQYV.

The V call is TRBV28, the J call TRBJ2-3, with 8 positions matching TRBD2. This CDR3 has 18 amino acids. The J segment lost 2 bases and the V segment lost 0 bases, leaving 10 bases of the junction unmatched. CDR1 is MDHEN, CDR2 SYDVKM, per germline. CDR3 coding DNA: TGTGCCAGCAGTTTATGGCCTTCGTCTAGCGGGTCCACAGATACGCAGTATTTT. It codes for CASSLWPSSSGSTDTQYF.

V usage is TRBV6-6 and J usage is TRBJ2-1, with D tentatively TRBD2 (6 bases). There are 16 residues in the CDR3. V was clipped by 6 bases and J by 2 bases, with 17 bases between them. The germline V gene has CDR1 MNHNY and CDR2 SVGAGI (reference sequence). The CDR3 is CASSPGGSAPYNEQFF. The CDR3 DNA is TGTGCCAGCAGCCCCGGAGGGTCCGCGCCCTACAATGAGCAGTTCTTC.

The V call is TRBV12-5, the J call TRBJ2-1; weak D call: TRBD1 (6 bases). Trimming stripped 4 bases from V and 4 bases from J, with 11 bases between. CDR3 length: 14 amino acids. Germline lookup yields CDR1 LGHNT and CDR2 FRNRAP. CDR3 coding DNA: TGTGCTAGTGGTTGGGGGCTAGCTTACAATGAGCAGTTCTTC. Its translation is CASGWGLAYNEQFF.

V usage is TRBV4-2 and J usage is TRBJ2-3; perhaps TRBD2 as D (5 bases). Trimming shortened V by 3 bases and J by 4 bases, and 23 bases separated the two germline ends. The length of the CDR3 is 18 residues. Germline lookup yields CDR1 LGHNA and CDR2 YNFKEQ. In nucleotides, the CDR3 is TGTGCCAGCAGCCACCGTCACGGACTCCACAACGGGGCAGATACGCAGTATTTT. It encodes CASSHRHGLHNGADTQYF.

This rearrangement joins TRBV19 to TRBJ1-6; tentatively, D is TRBD1 (6 bases). Germline V CDR1 and CDR2: LNHDA, SQIVND (reference sequence). There are 17 residues in the CDR3. Trimming stripped 10 bases from V and 0 bases from J, with 19 bases between. The CDR3 DNA reads as TGTGCCATCCCGCTGACAGGCCAACACTCCTATAATTCACCCCTCCACTTT. Protein: CAIPLTGQHSYNSPLHF.

This clone was seen only once. The V and J genes are TRBV27 and TRBJ1-3; D unresolved. The CDR3 covers 12 residues. V lost 6 bases, J lost 3 bases, and 6 bases lay in between. The germline CDR1 and CDR2 sequences are MNHEY and SMNVEV (reference sequence). This CDR3 reads CASRSSGNTIYF. CDR3 DNA sequence: TGTGCCAGCAGGTCCAGTGGAAACACCATATATTTT.

V usage is TRBV27 and J usage is TRBJ1-6, with 8 bases fitting TRBD1. CDR1 is MNHEY and CDR2 is SMNVEV in the germline V gene (reference sequence). The CDR3 has 19 amino acids. The ends lost 3 bases at V and 0 bases at J; junction bases unmatched: 10. The CDR3 sequence: CASSFWGPGGSSYNSPLHF. The CDR3 DNA reads TGTGCCAGCAGTTTTTGGGGGCCAGGGGGCAGCTCCTATAATTCACCCCTCCACTTT.

The chain carries TRBV28 and TRBJ1-2, with 10 bases that match TRBD1. J lost 2 bases, V lost 10 bases, and 7 bases had no gene match. The CDR3 extends over 14 amino acids. Germline V lookup: CDR1 MDHEN, CDR2 SYDVKM. The CDR3 loop reads CATSGQGLNYGYTF. The CDR3 DNA is TGTGCCACTTCGGGACAGGGGTTAAACTATGGCTACACCTTC.